Below are 27 T cell receptor beta chains sequenced from a single sample in a study of human thymus T cells. Produced via immunoSEQ multiplex PCR; TCRdb's table is partial and in-frame only. The sample lists roughly 130,000 clones; around 95% were seen once. Resections from corrective heart surgery provided thymus tissue. Sequenced material: thymus tissue. The source is a boy under three years old with a congenital heart defect but otherwise immunologically healthy.

The rearrangement joins TRBV10-2 to TRBJ1-6, with TRBD1 as a possible D gene (5 bases). The CDR3 contains 14 residues. Germline V lookup: CDR1 WSHSY, CDR2 SAAADI. Between the trimmed V and J ends, which lost 4 bases and 8 bases, there was a span of 12 bases. CDR3 region: CASSGEGSDSPLHF. The CDR3 coding sequence is TGCGCCAGCAGTGGGGAGGGGTCCGATTCACCCCTCCACTTT.

V usage is TRBV4-1 and J usage is TRBJ2-1, with 9 bases that match TRBD2. V trimming: 4 bases; J trimming: 9 bases; junction bases outside the gene matches: 7. The CDR3 length is 14 residues. From germline, CDR1 is MGHRA and CDR2 YSYEKL. The CDR3 spells CASSRGTSNTEQFF. CDR3 sequence (DNA): TGCGCCAGCAGCCGGGGGACTAGCAATACTGAGCAGTTCTTC.

A single count supports this clone. The V and J genes are TRBV12-5 and TRBJ2-7, with 7 bases matching TRBD1. V lost 5 bases, J lost 9 bases, and 7 bases stayed unmatched. From germline, CDR1 is LGHNT and CDR2 FRNRAP. CDR3 length equals 12 residues. The CDR3 region has the DNA TGTGCTAGTGGTCTACCGGGGACAGTGCAGTACTTC. It yields the protein CASGLPGTVQYF.

The chain carries TRBV28 and TRBJ1-6; D is unclear. The V gene's germline CDR1 is MDHEN and CDR2 SYDVKM. With 3 bases removed from V and 5 bases from J, the gap between germline ends came to 11 bases. This CDR3 is 15 amino acids long. The chain's CDR3 is CASSFSPRDNSPLHF. CDR3 bases: TGTGCCAGCAGTTTCAGTCCTCGAGATAATTCACCCCTCCACTTT.

This clone was found once. The CDR3 bases are TGTGCCAGCAGGGCGCGTCCTAGCGGGGGCCCAGTGGACAATGAGCAGTTCTTC. Translated: CASRARPSGGPVDNEQFF. J is TRBJ2-1 and V is TRBV6-4, with 10 positions matching TRBD2. J was trimmed by 5 bases and V by 6 bases; bases with no gene match: 16. Per germline, CDR1 MRHNA and CDR2 SNTAGT. The CDR3 consists of 18 residues.

The V call is TRBV14, the J call TRBJ2-3; D gene uncertain. Germline V lookup: CDR1 SGHDN, CDR2 FVKESK. The CDR3 has 14 residues. The germline V and J ends were trimmed by 2 bases and 2 bases, with 8 bases remaining between them. CDR3 in amino acids: CASSQHLVTDTQYF. The CDR3 DNA reads TGTGCCAGCAGCCAACATCTAGTCACAGATACGCAGTATTTT.

The chain combines TRBV9 with TRBJ1-1, with a weak D call TRBD1 (5 bases). V lost 0 bases, J lost 1 base, and 28 bases lay in between. Per the germline V gene, CDR1 is SGDLS and CDR2 is YYNGEE. The CDR3 extends over 21 amino acids. In nucleotides, the CDR3 is TGTGCCAGCAGCGTAGCCCCCGACCAAGGTATGAGGGACGAACCGAACACTGAAGCTTTCTTT. Translated, it gives CASSVAPDQGMRDEPNTEAFF.

The chain links TRBV9 to TRBJ1-2; 7 positions match TRBD1. The CDR3 covers 15 residues. From germline, CDR1 is SGDLS and CDR2 YYNGEE. The V gene end was trimmed by 3 bases and the J gene end by 2 bases; junction bases not matched to a gene: 7. The CDR3: CASSGGQAANYGYTF. The CDR3 DNA reads as TGTGCCAGCAGCGGCGGACAGGCCGCAAACTATGGCTACACCTTC.

This clone was seen just once. The V call is TRBV18, the J call TRBJ1-3, with no clear D. The V end was cut by 3 bases, the J end by 8 bases, with 8 bases between. Looked up from germline, CDR1 is KGHSH and CDR2 is LQKENI. The CDR3 extends over 12 amino acids. In DNA form, the CDR3 reads TGTGCCAGCTCACCCGGACGACACACCATATATTTT. Translated, it gives CASSPGRHTIYF.

The rearrangement joins TRBV23-1 to TRBJ2-4, with D perhaps matching TRBD1 (7 bases). TRBV23-1 is an ORF, and what it does is uncertain. V lost 8 bases and J 8 bases, leaving 19 bases between the germline ends. This CDR3 has 14 amino acids. The CDR3 spells CASPQGGGADIQYF. The CDR3 coding sequence is TGCGCCAGCCCCCAAGGAGGGGGCGCGGACATTCAGTACTTC.

A few counts support this clone. This chain joins TRBV5-1 and TRBJ1-1; perhaps TRBD1 as D (6 bases). CDR1 and CDR2 from the germline V gene are SGHRS and YFSETQ. Trimming stripped 5 bases from V and 6 bases from J, with 14 bases between. This CDR3 region has 13 residues. CDR3 DNA sequence: TGCGCCAGCAGGAGAACAGGGAGCCCTGAAGCTTTCTTT. Its translation: CASRRTGSPEAFF.

This chain uses TRBV12-5 with TRBJ1-1; no clear D gene. V lost 6 bases and J lost 7, with 21 bases in between. The germline V gene has CDR1 LGHNT and CDR2 FRNRAP. The CDR3 extends over 15 amino acids. CDR3 protein: CASGTPLEDPYEAFF. CDR3 bases: TGTGCTAGTGGCACCCCTTTGGAGGACCCTTATGAAGCTTTCTTT.

This chain connects TRBV5-6 to TRBJ1-2, with D perhaps TRBD1 (5 bases). The CDR3 covers 12 residues. Germline V gives CDR1 SGHDT, CDR2 YYEEEE. The V gene lost 3 bases and the J gene lost 3 bases, with 6 bases spanning the gap. For the CDR3, the DNA is TGTGCCAGCAGCTCACAGGACTATGGCTACACCTTC. Amino acid sequence: CASSSQDYGYTF.

CDR3 in amino acids: CASRTGTSRYEQYF. In DNA, the CDR3 is TGCGCCAGCAGGACCGGGACTAGTCGCTACGAGCAGTACTTC. V gene TRBV5-1 combines with J gene TRBJ2-5, with TRBD2 identical over 8 bases. The better agreement between TRBJ2-7 and the DNA end casts doubt on the J call. The CDR3 extends over 14 amino acids. CDR1 is SGHRS, CDR2 YFSETQ, per germline.

The chain joins TRBV6-6 to TRBJ1-2; D remains ambiguous. Trimming removed 9 bases at V and 8 bases at J, with 16 bases between. CDR3 size: 12 residues. From germline, CDR1 is MNHNY and CDR2 SVGAGI (reference sequence). Here the CDR3 DNA reads TGTGCCAGTGGGATTTTGGGGAAGGGCTACACCTTC. Encoded protein: CASGILGKGYTF.

The genes are TRBV28 and TRBJ2-7; 14 nucleotides match TRBD2. The CDR3 has 16 residues. The germline V gene has CDR1 MDHEN and CDR2 SYDVKM. The junction had 6 bases not matched to a gene; V was cut back by 1 base and J by 7 bases. In nucleotides, the CDR3 is TGTGCCAGCAGTTTATCACCGGGACTAGCGGGGGAAGAGCAGTACTTC. It encodes CASSLSPGLAGEEQYF.

This clone came up once. This CDR3 is CASSIAQYGYTF. The CDR3 DNA sequence: TGTGCCAGTAGTATTGCCCAATATGGCTACACCTTC. The chain joins TRBV19 to TRBJ1-2; no reliable D call. The CDR3 extends over 12 amino acids. The germline V gene encodes CDR1 LNHDA and CDR2 SQIVND (reference sequence). V lost 3 bases to trimming and J lost 5 bases, with 7 bases between them.

This rearrangement joins TRBV30 to TRBJ1-1; D is unresolved. Germline values: CDR1 GTSNPN, CDR2 SVGIG (reference sequence). Trimming stripped 0 bases from V and 3 bases from J, with 26 bases between. The length of the CDR3 is 19 residues. CDR3 protein: CAWSVQLQTGAEMYTEAFF. In DNA, the CDR3 is TGTGCCTGGAGTGTACAGCTCCAGACTGGCGCAGAGATGTACACTGAAGCTTTCTTT. The full variable domain, in which reference TRBV30 and TRBJ1-1 provide the parts outside the CDR3, is SQTIHQWPATLVQPVGSPLSLECTVEGTSNPNLYWYRQAAGRGLQLLFYSVGIGQISSEVPQNLSASRPQDRQFILSSKKLLLSDSGFYLCAWSVQLQTGAEMYTEAFFGQGTRLTVV.

This sequence joins TRBV5-6 and TRBJ1-2, with 10 positions matching TRBD1. CDR1 and CDR2 from the germline V gene are SGHDT and YYEEEE. CDR3 size: 14 residues. Trimming at V came to 2 bases and at J to 3 bases, leaving 1 base not matched to a gene. The CDR3 here is CASSFGTGDYGYTF. In nucleotides, the CDR3 is TGTGCCAGCAGCTTCGGGACAGGGGACTATGGCTACACCTTC.

V gene TRBV6-6 combines with J gene TRBJ1-6, with TRBD1 matching 9 bases. The J segment lost 7 bases and the V segment lost 7 bases, leaving 5 bases of the junction unmatched. Per the germline V gene, CDR1 is MNHNY and CDR2 is SVGAGI (reference sequence). The CDR3 has 14 residues. The CDR3 protein is CASTRTGENSPLHF. The CDR3 region has the DNA TGTGCCAGCACCCGGACAGGGGAGAATTCACCCCTCCACTTT.

This chain connects TRBV6-5 to TRBJ2-7; no clear D gene. The CDR3 consists of 9 residues. Trimming cost V 5 bases and J 5 bases, with 1 base left between them. Looked up from germline, CDR1 is MNHEY and CDR2 is SVGAGI. The CDR3 reads CASSHEQYF. The CDR3 nucleotides are TGTGCCAGCAGTCACGAGCAGTACTTC.

The rearrangement uses TRBV6-7 and TRBJ2-2, with D possibly matching TRBD2 (7 bases). TRBV6-7 carries the ORF label, with uncertain function. Trimming took 2 bases from V and 3 from J, leaving 28 bases between them. The CDR3 runs to 21 residues. The CDR3 spells CASSYPRRGGSCPNYTGELFF. CDR3 sequence (DNA): TGTGCCAGCAGTTACCCCCGGAGGGGGGGGTCATGTCCAAACTACACCGGGGAGCTGTTTTTT.

The gene calls are TRBV4-1 and TRBJ2-5; TRBD2 matches 13 bases. J gave up 5 bases and V 4 bases, and 7 bases lay outside the gene matches. Germline V gene lookup returns CDR1 MGHRA and CDR2 YSYEKL. The CDR3 sequence is 16 residues long. CDR3 sequence: CASSPDTSGGGETQYF. For the CDR3, the DNA is TGCGCCAGCAGCCCGGACACTAGCGGGGGGGGCGAGACCCAGTACTTC.

The chain joins TRBV11-1 to TRBJ2-1; D unresolved. V was clipped by 1 base and J by 3 bases, with 22 bases between them. This CDR3 has 19 amino acids. In germline, CDR1 is SGHAT, CDR2 FQDESV (reference sequence). The CDR3 spells CASSLVIASEDSGYNEQFF. In DNA, the CDR3 is TGTGCCAGCAGCTTAGTCATCGCCTCTGAAGATTCCGGCTACAATGAGCAGTTCTTC.

V and J are TRBV7-9 and TRBJ2-2, with D unresolved. CDR1 is SEHNR and CDR2 is FQNEAQ in the germline V gene (reference sequence). The CDR3 loop spans 16 amino acids. Trimming took off 5 bases at V and 1 base at J, with 14 bases between the two ends. The CDR3: CASSPAHSMNTGELFF. CDR3 nucleotides: TGTGCCAGCAGCCCCGCCCATTCAATGAACACCGGGGAGCTGTTTTTT.

This clone appeared once. The chain links TRBV7-6 to TRBJ1-2; D uncertain. This CDR3 has 13 amino acids. V was cut by 5 bases and J by 8 bases, with 15 bases left in between. The germline V gene encodes CDR1 SGHVS and CDR2 FNYEAQ. The CDR3 nucleotides are TGTGCCAGCAGCGGACCGACCGACGGAGGCTACACCTTC. It encodes CASSGPTDGGYTF.

The chain joins TRBV27 to TRBJ2-1, with 10 positions matching TRBD2. Germline CDR1 is MNHEY and CDR2 is SMNVEV (reference sequence). V lost 5 bases, J lost 5 bases, and 12 bases stayed unmatched. This CDR3 is 17 amino acids long. CDR3 protein: CASSPYRLAGDHNEQFF. In DNA form, the CDR3 reads TGTGCCAGCAGTCCATATCGGCTAGCGGGGGACCACAATGAGCAGTTCTTC.